This T cell receptor beta chain comes out of a study of molecular identifiers for immune sequencing clone quantification (dated by TCRdb to the late 2010s). Background on the whole study: In a replicate experiment, RNA from about 20,000 or 100,000 naive CD8 T cells was split into five aliquots, four of which were sequenced. This methods study used CD8 T cells to benchmark TCR RNA copy counting and molecular-identifier clustering-based TCR repertoire sequencing (MIDCIRS).

The library was generated by PCR. The data were produced on a NextSeq 500. Preparation of bulk TCR libraries followed a previously described approach, with the TCR primers listed in Table S5. The Qiagen AllPrep DNA/RNA kit was used to purify total RNA. Before any analysis, reads coming from multiple sequencing runs of the same library were combined into one pool. For the original study's pipeline: Reads were retained only if the reads had an exact TCR constant sequence, and the retained reads were trimmed to 150 nt and grouped according to their 12-nt molecular barcodes. Reads within each barcode group were sub-clustered using a 15% Levenshtein threshold, and quality-weighted consensus sequences were constructed for each RNA molecule. Non-functional sequences were filtered out, along with any lower-count sequence sitting one edit away from another sequence. Based on fitting two negative binomial distributions, any barcode sub-cluster with under 20% of the maximum read count was discarded. The public reads were reanalyzed by TCRdb: fastp trimming at Q25, MiXCR alignment, in-frame beta chains only. One record per CDR3 amino acid sequence lists the most common genes and DNA. The V and J calls, along with clone size, are taken from TCRdb and not from the paper's own processing. The sample includes a few hundred thousand distinct CDR3 sequences, with roughly a quarter observed a single time. 0.65% to 0.75% of the sample is held by the ten biggest clonotypes.

The paper as a whole reports these results and caveats: When barcode sub-clustering was not used, chimeric consensus sequences inflated TCR diversity, with chimeras reaching as high as 47%. In CMV-specific effector cells, clones with more than 20 RNA copies accounted for over 97% of molecules, whereas in naive cells such clones accounted for under 1%. Modeling estimated 3 to 3.5 recovered TCR RNA copies per cell, compared with about 10 by digital PCR, which implies 25% to 30% capture efficiency. Highly expanded clone sizes could be underestimated if identical TCR molecules share a barcode. The naive libraries included spiked-in Jurkat TCR RNA (about ten copies' worth), and this Jurkat TCR RNA is not part of the donor repertoire. Even against a background of around 950,000 naive CD8 T cells, spiked-in Jurkat TCR RNA amounting to a single cell's worth was reported to be detectable.

The CDR3 spans 15 residues, from the cysteine through the phenylalanine. Only the CDR3 region is kept as DNA, spanning 45 bases read in frame from base 1. From a lookup of the germline V gene, CDR1 and CDR2 are LGHNA and YSLEER. V is trimmed back by 4 bases and J by 2 bases, and the junction contains 6 bases that no gene match accounts for. Naive CD8 T cell libraries were made from around 20,000 to 1,000,000 sorted cells using 10%, 30% or 50% of purified RNA. On a BD FACSAria II, naive CD8 T cells were FACS-sorted as CD8+CD4-CCR7+CD45RA+ and collected into RLT Plus buffer. To test detection sensitivity, Jurkat RNA equal to 10 or so TCR copies was added to samples of about 20,000-1,000,000 naive CD8 T cells. CD8 T cells were enriched using RosetteSep CD8+ T Cell Enrichment Cocktail and Ficoll-Paque, and the enriched cells then underwent ACK red cell lysis. The sample holds a few counts of this clonotype. Its binding antigen is unknown. Base qualities were left out, and no much larger clone turns up one base away.

This receptor was identified in a human donor in good health. Some libraries in this study had Jurkat cell RNA spiked in. Sequenced: naive CD8+ T cells from blood, with Jurkat cell RNA spiked in. The cell subset or site label here, explained by the study, means: FACS-sorted CD8+CD4-CCR7+CD45RA+ naive T cells. The rearranged chain carries TRBV4-3 and TRBJ2-5; the central 8 bases match TRBD2. DNA sequence: TGCGCCAGCAGCCCCGGGACTAGTTATCAAGAGACCCAGTACTTC. Its protein reads: CASSPGTSYQETQYF.